The 12 T cell receptor beta chains below come from one sample, sequenced in a study of neoadjuvant anti-PD-1 for oral cavity cancer. Profiling relied on immunoSEQ multiplex PCR, and the TCRdb table lists in-frame clones only, not all of them. The repertoire has 5,500 to 7,500 clones, 75% of them found once; the top ten carry about 2.9%. The source was PBMCs, collected before nivolumab (anti-PD-1) treatment. The receptors derive from a person aged 40 to 85 with oral cavity squamous cell carcinoma.

A word on this clone: The junction differs from germline at one of its ends, possibly a read error. The chain combines TRBV25-1 with TRBJ2-2, with D possibly being TRBD1 (5 bases). CDR3 length: 14 amino acids. The germline V gene encodes CDR1 MGHDK and CDR2 SYGVNS. The CDR3: CASSEWGSTGELFF. The CDR3 DNA is TGTGCCAGCAGCGAATGGGGCAGCACCGGGGAGCTGTTTTTT.

In its sample, this clone was seen a few times. The J gene is TRBJ1-5, the V gene TRBV28, with D unresolved. The CDR3 extends over 13 amino acids. V was shortened by 3 bases and J by 4 bases, with 7 bases between the two germline ends. Per the germline V gene, CDR1 is MDHEN and CDR2 is SYDVKM. The CDR3 is CASSFKMNQPQHF. The CDR3, as DNA: TGTGCCAGCAGTTTCAAGATGAATCAGCCCCAGCATTTT.

The chain uses TRBV15 and TRBJ2-5, with 11 bases aligning to TRBD2. Germline V lookup: CDR1 LNHNV, CDR2 YYDKDF (reference sequence). This CDR3 is built from 16 residues. The junction had 9 bases not matched to a gene; V was cut back by 2 bases and J by 7 bases. DNA for the CDR3: TGTGCCACCAGCAGAACTAGCGGGGGCTCAGGGGGGACCCAGTACTTC. Protein product: CATSRTSGGSGGTQYF.

The chain recombines TRBV5-4 with TRBJ1-1; no clear D gene. V was clipped by 2 bases and J by 1 base, with 9 bases between them. The germline CDR1 and CDR2 sequences are SGHNT and YYREEE (reference sequence). The length of the CDR3 is 14 residues. In DNA form, the CDR3 reads TGTGCCAGCAGCTTACTGATCCAGAACACTGAAGCTTTCTTT. It encodes CASSLLIQNTEAFF.

The chain carries TRBV15 and TRBJ1-6, with TRBD1 as a possible D gene (5 bases). CDR3 length: 14 residues. Germline CDR1 is LNHNV and CDR2 is YYDKDF (reference sequence). Trimming removed 6 bases from V and 13 bases from J, with 19 bases in between. The chain's CDR3 is CATSLVGATVPLHF. As DNA, the CDR3 is TGTGCCACCAGTCTCGTTGGGGCCACAGTTCCCCTCCACTTT.

This chain connects TRBV10-3 to TRBJ1-1; a weak D match, TRBD1 (6 bases). Between the trimmed V and J ends, which lost 6 bases and 1 base, there was a span of 12 bases. From germline, CDR1 is ENHRY and CDR2 SYGVKD. The CDR3 spans 14 residues. The CDR3 reads CAISPGDQNTEAFF. Written as DNA, the CDR3 is TGTGCCATCAGCCCAGGGGACCAGAACACTGAAGCTTTCTTT.

The chain recombines TRBV2 with TRBJ1-5; D is unclear. The CDR3 runs 14 residues. Germline V lookup: CDR1 SNHLY, CDR2 FYNNEI. Trimming cost V 2 bases and J 5 bases, with 10 bases left between them. The CDR3 coding sequence is TGTGCCAGCAGTGAATCGACAAGTTATCAGCCCCAGCATTTT. Translated: CASSESTSYQPQHF.

This sequence joins TRBV5-1 and TRBJ2-2; possible D gene TRBD1, 5 bases. Germline CDR1 reads SGHRS; CDR2 reads YFSETQ. The V end lost 4 bases, the J end lost 5 bases, and 12 bases lay between the germline ends. There are 14 residues in the CDR3. For the CDR3, the DNA is TGCGCCAGCAGCGCCAGCCCAGGGACCGGGGAGCTGTTTTTT. Protein sequence: CASSASPGTGELFF.

This clone was recorded once. The chain's CDR3 is CASSPIIGQGREQYF. DNA for the CDR3: TGTGCCAGCTCACCGATTATCGGACAGGGGCGCGAGCAGTACTTC. The V call is TRBV18, the J call TRBJ2-7; TRBD1 matches 9 bases. The length of the CDR3 is 15 residues. V was pared by 3 bases and J by 6 bases, with 9 bases of the junction left unmatched. CDR1 is KGHSH, CDR2 LQKENI, per germline.

This clone was seen a single time. The chain combines TRBV6-1 with TRBJ2-1; TRBD2 aligns across 7 bases. CDR3 length: 15 amino acids. Trimming at V came to 5 bases and at J to 2 bases, leaving 6 bases not matched to a gene. Germline loops: CDR1 MNHNS, CDR2 SASEGT. The CDR3 DNA reads TGTGCCAGCAGTCTTCTCGCGGGGGCCTACAATGAGCAGTTCTTC. Encoded protein: CASSLLAGAYNEQFF.

The chain couples TRBV6-1 to TRBJ2-2; no definite D call. This CDR3 has 13 residues. Germline-derived CDR1 and CDR2 are MNHNS and SASEGT. Trimming removed 4 bases from V and 4 bases from J, with 7 bases in between. As DNA, the CDR3 is TGTGCCAGCAGTGGAAAAGCCACCGGGGAGCTGTTTTTT. It is translated as CASSGKATGELFF.

This clone was recorded a few times. The chain links TRBV7-9 to TRBJ2-5, with TRBD1 matching over 10 bases. The CDR3 is 15 amino acids. J gave up 5 bases and V 3 bases, and 6 bases lay outside the gene matches. Germline V gene lookup returns CDR1 SEHNR and CDR2 FQNEAQ (reference sequence). CDR3 DNA sequence: TGTGCCAGCAGCTTTCGACAGGGGGCCCGGGAGACCCAGTACTTC. This codes for CASSFRQGARETQYF. Variable domain in full (rest from reference TRBV7-9 and TRBJ2-5): DTGVSQNPRHKITKRGQNVTFRCDPISEHNRLYWYRQTLGQGPEFLTYFQNEAQLEKSRLLSDRFSAERPKGSFSTLEIQRTEQGDSAMYLCASSFRQGARETQYFGPGTRLLVL.